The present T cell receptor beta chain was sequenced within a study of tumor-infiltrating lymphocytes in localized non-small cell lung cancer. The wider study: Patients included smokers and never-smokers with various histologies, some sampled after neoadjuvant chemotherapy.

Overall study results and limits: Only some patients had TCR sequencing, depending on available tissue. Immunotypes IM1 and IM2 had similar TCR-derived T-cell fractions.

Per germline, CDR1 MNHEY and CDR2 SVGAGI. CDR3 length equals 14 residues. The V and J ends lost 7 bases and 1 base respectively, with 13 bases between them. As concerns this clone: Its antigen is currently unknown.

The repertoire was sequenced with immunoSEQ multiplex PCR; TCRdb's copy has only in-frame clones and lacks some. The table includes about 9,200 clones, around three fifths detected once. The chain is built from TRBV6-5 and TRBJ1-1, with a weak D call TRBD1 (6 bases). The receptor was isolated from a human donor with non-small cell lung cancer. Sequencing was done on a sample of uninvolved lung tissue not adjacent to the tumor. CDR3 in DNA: TGTGCCAGCAAGAGGGACAACTCGAACACTGAAGCTTTCTTT. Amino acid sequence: CASKRDNSNTEAFF.